What follows are 14 T cell receptor beta chains derived from one specimen sequenced in a study of T cells in Graves' hyperthyroidism and ophthalmopathy. RNA transcripts provided the source from which TCR beta CDR3 regions were amplified. The HTBI primer set drove a first-round RT-PCR of the TCR CDR3. In TCRdb, the multiplex PCR reads were re-called with MiXCR into one record per CDR3 protein. The top ten hold about 14% of the sample, which has around 420,000 distinct CDR3 sequences, less than 20% seen once. The sample taken for sequencing was blood. The source is a woman aged 18-29 years with Graves' hyperthyroidism.

This clonotype was seen many times. V and J are TRBV28 and TRBJ2-7; D call uncertain. V lost 2 bases to trimming and J lost 0 bases, with 8 bases between them. The germline gives CDR1 MDHEN, CDR2 SYDVKM. The length of the CDR3 is 14 residues. CDR3 amino acids: CASSLHRRSYEQYF. The CDR3 DNA follows: TGTGCCAGCAGTTTACACCGCCGCTCCTACGAGCAGTACTTC.

This clonotype has a count of ten or more. This chain connects TRBV6-1 to TRBJ2-5; 12 bases fit TRBD1. The CDR3 has 16 amino acids. CDR1 MNHNS and CDR2 SASEGT come from the germline V gene. V trimming: 5 bases; J trimming: 5 bases; junction bases outside the gene matches: 9. The CDR3 is CASSYSRGTGGETQYF. The CDR3 bases are TGTGCCAGCAGTTATTCCAGGGGGACAGGGGGCGAGACCCAGTACTTC.

This clonotype has at least ten counts. The chain employs TRBV6-2 or TRBV6-3 and TRBJ1-6; D not resolved. V shed 5 bases and J shed 13 bases, with 18 bases lying between them. The CDR3 extends over 14 amino acids. CDR1 is MNHEY, CDR2 SVGEGT, per germline. The CDR3 reads CASSTPPAAEPLHF. The CDR3 nucleotides read TGTGCCAGCAGTACCCCCCCGGCCGCGGAGCCCCTCCACTTT.

This clonotype occurred many times. This chain joins TRBV12-3 or TRBV12-4 and TRBJ2-7; TRBD1 matches 7 bases. The CDR3 contains 14 residues. V lost 7 bases and J lost 1; bases outside the gene matches: 7. This chain's CDR3 is CASTLGTASYEQYF. Written as DNA, the CDR3 is TGTGCCAGCACCTTAGGGACAGCTTCCTACGAGCAGTACTTC.

This clonotype was counted many times. The genes are TRBV5-1 and TRBJ2-3; 7 bases map to TRBD2. CDR3 length: 15 residues. Trimming cost V 4 bases and J 1 base; bases outside gene matches: 6. Looked up from germline, CDR1 is SGHRS and CDR2 is YFSETQ. The DNA for the CDR3 is TGCGCCAGCAGCCCAACTAGCGAACGCACAGATACGCAGTATTTT. It specifies CASSPTSERTDTQYF.

This clonotype was seen at least ten times. This sequence joins TRBV6-1 and TRBJ2-5; D might be TRBD1 (5 bases). Germline CDR1 and CDR2: MNHNS and SASEGT. The CDR3 extends over 15 amino acids. V was shortened by 6 bases and J by 7 bases, with 21 bases between the two germline ends. CDR3 DNA sequence: TGTGCCAGCAGACTAATATCTCAGGGTAGTGGGACCCAGTACTTC. Its protein is CASRLISQGSGTQYF.

This clonotype occurred a few times. The gene calls are TRBV6-2 or TRBV6-3 and TRBJ2-1; unclear D gene. V lost 7 bases and J lost 5, with 12 bases in between. Germline V gene data show CDR1 as MNHEY and CDR2 as SVGEGT. The CDR3 consists of 13 residues. CDR3: CASIRTPNNEQFF. Written as DNA, the CDR3 is TGTGCCAGCATCCGGACGCCGAACAATGAGCAGTTCTTC.

At least ten counts were recorded for this clonotype. The chain recombines TRBV7-2 with TRBJ2-5; D remains ambiguous. V was cut by 4 bases and J by 5 bases, with 8 bases left in between. The CDR3 loop spans 12 amino acids. Germline loops: CDR1 SGHTA, CDR2 FQGNSA. CDR3 nucleotides: TGTGCCAGCAGCTCGCGGTGGGAGACCCAGTACTTC. Encoded protein: CASSSRWETQYF.

This clonotype came up many times. The rearrangement uses TRBV6-1 and TRBJ1-1, with TRBD1 identical over 11 bases. After removal of 5 bases from V and 7 bases from J, the junction contained 9 bases not matched to a gene. The CDR3 covers 15 residues. Germline CDR1 and CDR2: MNHNS and SASEGT. This CDR3 reads CASSNNGDRGFEAFF. CDR3 nucleotide sequence: TGTGCCAGCAGTAACAATGGGGACAGGGGGTTTGAAGCTTTCTTT.

This clonotype has just a few counts. V usage is TRBV20-1 and J usage is TRBJ2-2; TRBD2 matches 8 bases. Germline V gene data show CDR1 as DFQATT and CDR2 as SNEGSKA (reference sequence). CDR3 length: 16 amino acids. V shed 0 bases and J 5 bases; nucleotides not matched to a gene: 8. CDR3 protein: CSARDGGGAFTGELFF. The CDR3 DNA reads TGCAGTGCTAGAGACGGGGGGGGGGCCTTTACCGGGGAGCTGTTTTTT.

V gene TRBV7-9 combines with J gene TRBJ2-3; TRBD2 agrees at 10 bases. The ends lost 3 bases at V and 1 base at J; junction bases unmatched: 7. The CDR3 consists of 17 residues. Germline-derived CDR1 and CDR2 are SEHNR and FQNEAQ (reference sequence). CDR3 amino acids: CASSFNAGLAGTDTQYF. As DNA, the CDR3 is TGTGCCAGCAGCTTTAACGCCGGACTAGCGGGCACAGATACGCAGTATTTT.

This clonotype was counted at least ten times. The rearrangement uses TRBV28 and TRBJ2-5; D unresolved. CDR1 is MDHEN and CDR2 is SYDVKM in the germline V gene. The CDR3 totals 14 residues. V was cut by 5 bases and J by 7 bases, with 17 bases left in between. CDR3 coding DNA: TGTGCCAGCAGTCCCGGGCCGCCGCGGAGGACCCAGTACTTC. Translation gives CASSPGPPRRTQYF.

This clonotype was seen a handful of times. The chain couples TRBV24-1 to TRBJ2-1; possible D gene TRBD1, 6 bases. CDR1 KGHDR and CDR2 SFDVKD come from the germline V gene. This CDR3 spans 17 amino acids. With 4 bases removed from V and 0 bases from J, the gap between germline ends came to 15 bases. The CDR3 DNA reads TGTGCCACCAGTGACCAGAACAGGGTAAGCTCCTACAATGAGCAGTTCTTC. Translated: CATSDQNRVSSYNEQFF.

The genes are TRBV20-1 and TRBJ1-5; TRBD1 matches at 9 bases. Germline V gene lookup returns CDR1 DFQATT and CDR2 SNEGSKA (reference sequence). The trim removed 5 bases at V and 6 bases at J, leaving 5 bases unmatched. The CDR3 is made up of 13 amino acids. The chain's CDR3 is CSAGGTGTQPQHF. The DNA for the CDR3 is TGCAGTGCTGGGGGGACAGGGACTCAGCCCCAGCATTTT.